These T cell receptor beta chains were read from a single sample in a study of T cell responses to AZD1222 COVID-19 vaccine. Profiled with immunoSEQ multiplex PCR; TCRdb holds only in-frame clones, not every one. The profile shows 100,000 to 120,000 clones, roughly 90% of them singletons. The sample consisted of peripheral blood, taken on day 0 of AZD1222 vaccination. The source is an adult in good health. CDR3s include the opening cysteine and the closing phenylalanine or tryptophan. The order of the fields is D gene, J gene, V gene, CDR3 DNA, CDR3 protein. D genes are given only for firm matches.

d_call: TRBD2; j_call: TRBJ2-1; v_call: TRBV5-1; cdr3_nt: TGCGCCAGCAGTCAAGGAGGCGGGAGCTCCTACAATGAGCAGTTCTTC; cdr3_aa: CASSQGGGSSYNEQFF
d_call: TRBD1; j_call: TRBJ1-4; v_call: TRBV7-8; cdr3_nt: TGTGCCAGCAGCGTGCCGACAGGGTGGGGTGAAAAACTGTTTTTT; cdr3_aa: CASSVPTGWGEKLFF
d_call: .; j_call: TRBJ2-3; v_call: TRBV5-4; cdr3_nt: TGTGCCAGCAGCTCCACCACATCCACAGATACGCAGTATTTT; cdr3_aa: CASSSTTSTDTQYF
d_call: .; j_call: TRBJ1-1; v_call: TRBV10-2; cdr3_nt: TGCGCCAGCAGTGACGGAGGGAGCTGGAGTGAAGCTTTCTTT; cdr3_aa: CASSDGGSWSEAFF
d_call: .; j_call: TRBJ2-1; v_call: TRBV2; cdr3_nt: TGTGCCAGCTTGCCGGGTTCTTTGGGGAATGAGCAGTTCTTC; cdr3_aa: CASLPGSLGNEQFF
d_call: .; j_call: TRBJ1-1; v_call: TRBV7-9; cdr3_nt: TGTGCCAGCAGCCGACAGAACACTGAAGCTTTCTTT; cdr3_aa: CASSRQNTEAFF
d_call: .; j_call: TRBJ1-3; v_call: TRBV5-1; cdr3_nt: TGCGCCAGCAGCTTGGCCCGAGGGGACGGAAACACCATATATTTT; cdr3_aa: CASSLARGDGNTIYF
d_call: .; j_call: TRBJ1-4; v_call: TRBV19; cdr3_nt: TGTGCCACCCGGCTTGCAACTAATGAAAAACTGTTTTTT; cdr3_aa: CATRLATNEKLFF
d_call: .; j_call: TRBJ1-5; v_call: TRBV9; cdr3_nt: TGTGCCAGCAGCAACCGGCGCCTTAAAAAACCCTATAGCAATCAGCCCCAGCATTTT; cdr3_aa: CASSNRRLKKPYSNQPQHF
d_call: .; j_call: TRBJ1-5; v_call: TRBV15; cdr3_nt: TGTGCCACCAGCAGAGATTATCCACACACACGGAGCAATCAGCCCCAGCATTTT; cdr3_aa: CATSRDYPHTRSNQPQHF
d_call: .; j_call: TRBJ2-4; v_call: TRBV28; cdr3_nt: TGTGCCAGCAGTTTCGAGGGACCGGCGCGCATTCAGTACTTC; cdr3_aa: CASSFEGPARIQYF